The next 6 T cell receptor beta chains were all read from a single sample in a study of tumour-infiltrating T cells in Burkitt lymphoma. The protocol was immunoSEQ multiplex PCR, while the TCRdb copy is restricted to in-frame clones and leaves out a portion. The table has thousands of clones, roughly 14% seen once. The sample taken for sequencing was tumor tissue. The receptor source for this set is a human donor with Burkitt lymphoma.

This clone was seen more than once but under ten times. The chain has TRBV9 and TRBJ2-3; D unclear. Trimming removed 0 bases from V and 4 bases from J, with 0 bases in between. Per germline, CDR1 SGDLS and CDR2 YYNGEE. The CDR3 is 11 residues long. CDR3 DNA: TGTGCCAGCAGCGTAGCAGATACGCAGTATTTT. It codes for CASSVADTQYF.

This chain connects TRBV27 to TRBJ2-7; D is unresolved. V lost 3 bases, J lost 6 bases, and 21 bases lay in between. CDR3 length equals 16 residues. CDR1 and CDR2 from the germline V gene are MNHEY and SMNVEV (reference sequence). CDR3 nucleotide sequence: TGTGCCAGCAGTTTTGAGAGTCCGACCCATCGTTTCGAGCAGTACTTC. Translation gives CASSFESPTHRFEQYF.

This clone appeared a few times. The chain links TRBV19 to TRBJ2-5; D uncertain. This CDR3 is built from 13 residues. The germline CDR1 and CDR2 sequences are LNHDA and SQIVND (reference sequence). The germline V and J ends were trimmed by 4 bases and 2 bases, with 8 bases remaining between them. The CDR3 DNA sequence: TGTGCCAGTAGTAACGGAAGGCAAGAGACCCAGTACTTC. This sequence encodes CASSNGRQETQYF.

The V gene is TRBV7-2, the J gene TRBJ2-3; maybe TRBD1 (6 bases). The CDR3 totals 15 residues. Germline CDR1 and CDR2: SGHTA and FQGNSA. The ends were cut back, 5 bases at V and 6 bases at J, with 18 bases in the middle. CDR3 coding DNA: TGTGCCAGCAGCCTATGGACAGCCCCAGGGGATACGCAGTATTTT. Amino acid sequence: CASSLWTAPGDTQYF.

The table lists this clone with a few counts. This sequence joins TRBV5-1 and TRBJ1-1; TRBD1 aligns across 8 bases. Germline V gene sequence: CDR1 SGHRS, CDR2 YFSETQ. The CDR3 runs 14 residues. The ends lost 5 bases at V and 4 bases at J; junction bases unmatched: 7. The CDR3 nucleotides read TGCGCCAGCAGTGGAACAGGGGGAGGCACTGAAGCTTTCTTT. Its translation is CASSGTGGGTEAFF.

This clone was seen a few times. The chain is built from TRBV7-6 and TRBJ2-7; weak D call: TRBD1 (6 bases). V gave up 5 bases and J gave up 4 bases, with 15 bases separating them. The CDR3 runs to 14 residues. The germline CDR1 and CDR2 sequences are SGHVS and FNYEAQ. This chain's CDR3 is CASSPTGQMYEQYF. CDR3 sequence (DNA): TGTGCCAGCAGCCCCACCGGACAGATGTACGAGCAGTACTTC.